This T cell receptor (beta chain) was documented in a study of Ad26.COV2.S vaccination and SARS-CoV-2 variants. As for the study in general: As a participant in COV1001, the donor was in the Ad26.COV2.S trial arm. Recipients of Ad26.COV2.S got it intramuscularly, once or twice 56 days apart. Study findings and constraints: Substantial post-vaccination breadth of spike-specific CD8+ and CD4+ T cell responses was reported. Vaccine recipients showed a spike-specific TCR breadth that was higher than in placebo recipients.

Only in-frame clones appear in the TCRdb table, and some are missing; sequencing was by immunoSEQ multiplex PCR. The repertoire holds approximately 460,000 clones, 80% to 90% seen once, with 1.5% to 2% in the top ten. Worth noting for this clone: Antigen unknown.

This sample's treatment: over 15 received Ad26.COV2.S at low or high dose, single or two shots; 5 received placebo; per-sample allocation not given. Day 63 after the first vaccine or placebo injection was the time point for sampling. The CDR3 is 13 residues long. The V gene's germline CDR1 is KGHSH and CDR2 LQKENI. Trimming removed 2 bases at V and 4 bases at J, with 7 bases between. Sequences were derived from peripheral blood, sampled in a trial of Ad26.COV2.S vaccine versus placebo. The rearrangement links TRBV18 to TRBJ2-3, with D unclear. This clonotype was obtained from a person aged 18-60 years who received the Ad26.COV2.S COVID-19 vaccine or a placebo. CDR3 in amino acids: CASSPTSPDTQYF. The CDR3 DNA is TGTGCCAGCTCACCAACTTCCCCAGATACGCAGTATTTT.